This T cell receptor beta chain was observed in a study of CD8+ T cells in alopecia areata. Study background: Twice a day, 5 to 10 mg of oral tofacitinib was administered to treated patients. Treatment ran 6 to 18 months, with 6 months of follow-up afterward. Study-wide results and caveats: It was lesional scalp, especially alopecia totalis/universalis, that showed higher clonality than normal scalp.

Note on this clone: What it recognizes is unknown.

Sorted populations comprised CD4+ and CD8+ T cells obtained from PBMCs. RNA was isolated and reverse transcribed to cDNA, the sequencing template. Sequencing used immunoSEQ multiplex PCR; TCRdb keeps in-frame clones, though not all of them. Of 150,000 to 200,000 clones listed, roughly 63% are singletons. Sequencing was performed on CD4+ T cells sorted from blood, taken at week 0. The sequence was obtained from a human donor with alopecia areata.

The CDR3 bases are TGTGCCAGGTCCAGGGTCTACAATGAGCAGTTCTTC. Translating gives CARSRVYNEQFF. This chain links TRBV9 with TRBJ2-1, with D maybe TRBD1 (5 bases). Per germline, CDR1 SGDLS and CDR2 YYNGEE. Trimming took 8 bases from V and 3 from J, leaving 9 bases between them. The CDR3 consists of 12 residues.